A single sample is the source of the 12 T cell receptor beta chains below, sequenced in a study of T cell responses to AZD1222 COVID-19 vaccine. Generated by immunoSEQ multiplex PCR, the TCRdb table keeps only in-frame clones and is missing some. The sample has about 140,000 clones; 70% to 90% are singletons. Sequencing was performed on peripheral blood, taken 28 days after the second AZD1222 dose. Receptors were obtained from an adult who received the AZD1222 COVID-19 vaccine.

The V and J genes are TRBV6-2 or TRBV6-3 and TRBJ2-3; possibly TRBD1 for D (5 bases). Trimming took 3 bases from V and 2 from J, leaving 12 bases between them. The CDR3 is 15 residues long. The germline V gene encodes CDR1 MNHEY and CDR2 SVGEGT. CDR3: CASSYGAADTDTQYF. The CDR3, as DNA: TGTGCCAGCAGTTATGGGGCGGCGGACACAGATACGCAGTATTTT.

This rearrangement joins TRBV7-3 to TRBJ2-3, with TRBD2 matching over 7 bases. From germline, CDR1 is SGHTA and CDR2 FQGTGA. Trimming at V came to 6 bases and at J to 0 bases, leaving 6 bases not matched to a gene. The CDR3 spans 15 residues. The CDR3 protein is CASSITGGSTDTQYF. As DNA, the CDR3 is TGTGCCAGCAGTATAACGGGGGGTAGCACAGATACGCAGTATTTT.

This sequence joins TRBV7-3 and TRBJ2-5; the D gene is possibly TRBD1 (6 bases). The CDR3 length is 14 residues. V was pared by 5 bases and J by 0 bases, with 10 bases between. Germline V gives CDR1 SGHTA, CDR2 FQGTGA. In nucleotides, the CDR3 is TGTGCCAGCAGCCCGCAGGGGAACCAAGAGACCCAGTACTTC. Translated, it gives CASSPQGNQETQYF.

The chain carries TRBV7-3 and TRBJ2-1; 12 bases are shared with TRBD2. Germline V gene sequence: CDR1 SGHTA, CDR2 FQGTGA. After removal of 10 bases from V and 2 bases from J, the junction contained 9 bases not matched to a gene. The CDR3 is made up of 16 amino acids. Here the CDR3 reads CATSLAGGPTYNEQFF. In nucleotides, the CDR3 is TGTGCCACATCCCTAGCGGGAGGGCCCACCTACAATGAGCAGTTCTTC.

This rearrangement joins TRBV21-1 to TRBJ2-1; the table's TRBD1 call for D was not verified on the DNA. TRBV21-1 constitutes a pseudogene. The CDR3 is made up of 16 amino acids. The CDR3 coding sequence is TGTGCCAGCAGCAAAGGGCCGGGGACAGGGCCCCATGAGCAGTTCTTC. This encodes CASSKGPGTGPHEQFF.

This chain uses TRBV9 with TRBJ1-1, with D uncertain. CDR3 length equals 13 residues. Germline V gene data show CDR1 as SGDLS and CDR2 as YYNGEE. The germline V and J ends were trimmed by 0 bases and 3 bases, with 6 bases remaining between them. CDR3 nucleotides: TGTGCCAGCAGCGTAGAGGCTTACACTGAAGCTTTCTTT. Residues: CASSVEAYTEAFF.

The J gene is TRBJ2-6, the V gene TRBV28, with 8 nucleotides matching TRBD1. The V segment lost 5 bases and the J segment 4 bases; nucleotides outside the gene matches: 4. This CDR3 spans 15 amino acids. CDR1 and CDR2 (germline): MDHEN, SYDVKM. The CDR3 region has the DNA TGTGCCAGCAGTCCGCAGGGGGCAGGGGCCAACGTCCTGACTTTC. Translating gives CASSPQGAGANVLTF.

The chain carries TRBV14 and TRBJ2-3, with TRBD2 identical over 8 bases. Germline CDR1 reads SGHDN; CDR2 reads FVKESK. This CDR3 has 19 amino acids. The trim removed 1 base at V and 2 bases at J, leaving 14 bases unmatched. CDR3 in amino acids: CASSQGLGGRPRYTDTQYF. CDR3 DNA sequence: TGTGCCAGCAGCCAAGGGCTGGGCGGGAGGCCAAGATACACAGATACGCAGTATTTT.

The chain uses TRBV18 and TRBJ2-3; D gene ambiguous. This CDR3 region has 15 residues. The V and J ends lost 0 bases and 0 bases respectively, with 7 bases between them. CDR1 is KGHSH, CDR2 LQKENI, per germline. The CDR3 DNA sequence: TGTGCCAGCTCACCACCCGGGCTTAGCACAGATACGCAGTATTTT. Translating it yields CASSPPGLSTDTQYF. The full variable domain, completed using reference TRBV18 and TRBJ2-3, is NAGVMQNPRHLVRRRGQEARLRCSPMKGHSHVYWYRQLPEEGLKFMVYLQKENIIDESGMPKERFSAEFPKEGPSILRIQQVVRGDSAAYFCASSPPGLSTDTQYFGPGTRLTVL.

As DNA, the CDR3 is TGTGCCAGCCGATACCGGGACAGTTCGGAGACCCAGTACTTC. This encodes CASRYRDSSETQYF. The rearrangement joins TRBV27 to TRBJ2-5; 7 positions match TRBD1. Germline loops: CDR1 MNHEY, CDR2 SMNVEV (reference sequence). Trimming took 8 bases from V and 5 from J; bases not matched to a gene: 11. The CDR3 has 14 amino acids.

This chain joins TRBV28 and TRBJ2-5; TRBD1 aligns across 8 bases. V shed 4 bases, J shed 5 bases, and the junction held 9 bases outside the gene matches. Germline V gene data show CDR1 as MDHEN and CDR2 as SYDVKM. This CDR3 is built from 15 residues. For the CDR3, the DNA is TGTGCCAGCAGTTATCAGGGGGCGACTCGGGAGACCCAGTACTTC. Translating gives CASSYQGATRETQYF.

V gene TRBV15 combines with J gene TRBJ2-6; maybe TRBD1 (6 bases). Trimming left V 3 bases short and J 0 bases short, with 18 bases between. Germline CDR1 is LNHNV and CDR2 is YYDKDF (reference sequence). This CDR3 contains 19 residues. The CDR3 protein is CATSRMMGTSFSGANVLTF. DNA for the CDR3: TGTGCCACCAGCAGGATGATGGGGACATCTTTCTCTGGGGCCAACGTCCTGACTTTC.